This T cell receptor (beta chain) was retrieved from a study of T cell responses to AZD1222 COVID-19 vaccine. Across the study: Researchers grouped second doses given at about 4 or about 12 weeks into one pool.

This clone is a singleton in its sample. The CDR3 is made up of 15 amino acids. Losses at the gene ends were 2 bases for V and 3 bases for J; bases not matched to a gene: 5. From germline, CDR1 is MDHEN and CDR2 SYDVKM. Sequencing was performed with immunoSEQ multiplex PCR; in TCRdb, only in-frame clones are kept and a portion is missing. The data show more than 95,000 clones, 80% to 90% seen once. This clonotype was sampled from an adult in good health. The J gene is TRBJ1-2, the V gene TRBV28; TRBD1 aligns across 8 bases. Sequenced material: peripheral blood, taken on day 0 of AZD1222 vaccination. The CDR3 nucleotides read TGTGCCAGCAGTTTAGGACAGGGACACGACTATGGCTACACCTTC. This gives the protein CASSLGQGHDYGYTF.